These T cell receptor beta chains were read from a single sample in a study of shared clonotypes between healthy human individuals. Sequencing used immunoSEQ multiplex PCR; TCRdb keeps in-frame clones, though not all of them. The sample has around 100,000 clones, 67% seen once. Sequencing was carried out using memory CD8+ T cells sorted from blood. The origin of the receptors is a woman between 25 and 40 years old in good health. CDR3s include the opening cysteine and the closing phenylalanine or tryptophan. D genes are given only for firm matches. The size entry is marked missing in some rows and otherwise reads once, few, many or a size class.

>TRBV9|TRBJ2-5|-|-
CASSVASQETQYF
TGTGCCAGCAGCGTAGCGAGCCAAGAGACCCAGTACTTC
>TRBV7-9|TRBJ1-4|-|-
CASSLASAGDLTNEKLFF
TGTGCCAGCAGCTTAGCGTCGGCAGGCGACTTAACTAATGAAAAACTGTTTTTT
>TRBV6-5|TRBJ1-5|-|TRBD1
CASRDRGPSNQPQHF
TGTGCCAGCAGAGACAGGGGGCCGAGCAATCAGCCCCAGCATTTT
>TRBV28|TRBJ1-1|once|-
CASNQKFWTEAFF
TGTGCCAGCAATCAAAAGTTTTGGACTGAAGCTTTCTTT
>TRBV7-6|TRBJ2-5|-|-
CASSRQLETQYF
TGTGCCAGCAGTCGACAGCTTGAGACCCAGTACTTC
>TRBV27|TRBJ2-1|-|TRBD1
CASSFRTGSNEQFF
TGTGCCAGCAGTTTTAGGACAGGGTCGAATGAGCAGTTCTTC
>TRBV28|TRBJ2-1|few|TRBD2
CASTPLAGDSTWYNEQFF
TGTGCCAGCACCCCACTAGCGGGAGATTCCACGTGGTACAATGAGCAGTTCTTC
>TRBV4-2|TRBJ2-3|many|-
CASSQALDGDVDTQYF
TGTGCCAGCAGCCAAGCCCTAGATGGGGATGTAGATACGCAGTATTTT
>TRBV21-1|TRBJ1-5|-|-
CASSTPGLCQPQHF
TGTGCCAGCAGCACCCCAGGGTTGTGTCAGCCCCAGCATTTT
>TRBV4-2|TRBJ2-3|-|TRBD2
CASSQVAREESDTQYF
TGTGCCAGCAGCCAAGTGGCGCGGGAGGAGTCAGATACGCAGTATTTT
>TRBV11-2|TRBJ2-2|-|-
CASSFSAAGELFF
TGTGCCAGCAGCTTTTCGGCGGCCGGGGAGCTGTTTTTT
>TRBV6-1|TRBJ1-5|-|TRBD1
CASSERDRDFYQPQHF
TGTGCCAGCAGTGAACGGGACAGGGACTTCTATCAGCCCCAGCATTTT
>TRBV6-1|TRBJ1-1|-|-
CASSEALGYEAFF
TGTGCCAGCAGTGAAGCGTTAGGATATGAAGCTTTCTTT
>TRBV28|TRBJ2-7|-|-
CASSPRRWDEQYF
TGTGCCAGCAGTCCGAGGAGGTGGGACGAGCAGTACTTC
>TRBV7-9|TRBJ1-4|many|-
CASSSRREKLFF
TGTGCCAGCAGCTCACGACGTGAAAAACTGTTTTTT
>TRBV28|TRBJ2-7|many|-
CASSPRLNLGVNPPREQYF
TGTGCCAGCAGTCCTCGACTTAATCTAGGGGTAAACCCCCCACGCGAGCAGTACTTC
>TRBV7-2|TRBJ2-1|few|-
CASSPTLAALNEQFF
TGTGCCAGCAGCCCTACCCTTGCGGCGCTCAATGAGCAGTTCTTC
>TRBV25-1|TRBJ2-5|-|-
CASSRGKETQYF
TGTGCCAGCTCGAGGGGGAAAGAGACCCAGTACTTC
>TRBV4-1|TRBJ2-1|once|-
CASSDNEQFF
TGCGCCAGCAGTGATAATGAGCAGTTCTTC
>TRBV29-1|TRBJ1-1|few|-
CSVESGTEGTEAFF
TGCAGCGTTGAAAGTGGGACGGAGGGGACTGAAGCTTTCTTT
>TRBV2|TRBJ2-1|-|TRBD1
CASRNRGGTGSEQFF
TGTGCCAGCAGGAACAGGGGGGGGACAGGGAGCGAGCAGTTCTTC
>TRBV11-3|TRBJ2-1|-|TRBD2
CASSLSGESNEQFF
TGTGCCAGCAGCTTAAGCGGGGAAAGCAATGAGCAGTTCTTC
>TRBV27|TRBJ1-1|-|-
CASSLLGRTEAFF
TGTGCCAGCAGTTTACTCGGGAGGACTGAAGCTTTCTTT
>TRBV5-1|TRBJ1-1|-|-
CASSLVQGNTEAFF
TGCGCCAGCAGCTTGGTACAGGGGAACACTGAAGCTTTCTTT
>TRBV15|TRBJ1-5|few|-
CVHRHQPQHF
TGTGTCCACCGTCATCAGCCCCAGCATTTT
>TRBV19|TRBJ2-7|-|-
CASSIVPNYEQYF
TGTGCCAGTAGTATCGTACCCAACTACGAGCAGTACTTC
>TRBV10-2|TRBJ2-7|-|-
CASSEGHSYEQYF
TGCGCCAGCAGTGAGGGGCATAGCTACGAGCAGTACTTC
>TRBV5-6|TRBJ2-2|once|TRBD2
CASSLLAGGPAGELFF
TGTGCCAGCAGCCTACTAGCGGGAGGGCCGGCCGGGGAGCTGTTTTTT
>TRBV6-5|TRBJ2-6|few|-
CASSYREGSGANVLTF
TGTGCCAGCAGTTACCGAGAGGGCTCTGGGGCCAACGTCCTGACTTTC
>TRBV5-1|TRBJ2-7|-|-
CASSLGVELYF
TGCGCCAGCAGCTTGGGGGTTGAGCTGTACTTC
>TRBV6-4|TRBJ2-5|once|TRBD2
CASSDTSTSGLKETQYF
TGTGCCAGCAGTGACACCTCTACTAGCGGGCTAAAAGAGACCCAGTACTTC
>TRBV27|TRBJ2-2|-|TRBD1
CASRGTVNTGELFF
TGTGCCAGCAGGGGGACAGTCAACACCGGGGAGCTGTTTTTT
>TRBV27|TRBJ2-7|-|-
CASSSRTEIYEQYF
TGTGCCAGCAGTTCCCGGACAGAGATCTACGAGCAGTACTTC
>TRBV28|TRBJ1-2|-|-
CASLTVNYGYTF
TGTGCCAGCTTAACCGTGAACTATGGCTACACCTTC
>TRBV27|TRBJ2-1|-|-
CASKGQSSYNEQFF
TGTGCCAGCAAAGGGCAAAGCTCCTACAATGAGCAGTTCTTC
>TRBV11-2|TRBJ1-5|-|-
CASELERTASANQPQHF
TGTGCCAGCGAGCTAGAGAGGACAGCCAGCGCCAATCAGCCCCAGCATTTT
>TRBV5-6|TRBJ2-1|few|-
CASSLRTVWINEQFF
TGTGCCAGCAGCCTACGGACAGTTTGGATCAATGAGCAGTTCTTC
>TRBV5-1|TRBJ2-3|-|TRBD2
CASSLSRASGSPDTQYF
TGCGCCAGCAGCTTGTCCCGGGCTAGCGGGAGTCCAGATACGCAGTATTTT
>TRBV7-6|TRBJ1-5|-|-
CASSLEVGSDQPQHF
TGTGCCAGCAGCTTAGAGGTAGGGTCTGATCAGCCCCAGCATTTT
>TRBV27|TRBJ2-5|few|-
CASSLGPLGETQYF
TGTGCCAGCAGCCTCGGGCCTCTTGGGGAGACCCAGTACTTC
>TRBV6-6|TRBJ1-1|-|-
CASSYRSLYTEAFF
TGTGCCAGCAGTTACAGGTCGCTATACACTGAAGCTTTCTTT
>TRBV19|TRBJ1-1|-|-
CASTLWGCCGTEAFF
TGTGCCAGTACCCTGTGGGGTTGTTGTGGCACTGAAGCTTTCTTT
>TRBV19|TRBJ2-2|-|TRBD1
CASITGVEGTGELFF
TGTGCCAGTATCACAGGGGTTGAAGGCACCGGGGAGCTGTTTTTT
>TRBV10-3|TRBJ2-7|medium-sized|-
CAISAGLKTSSYEQYF
TGTGCCATCAGTGCGGGACTCAAAACCAGCTCCTACGAGCAGTACTTC
>TRBV11-2|TRBJ1-4|once|-
CASSLGSSFQTNEKLFF
TGTGCCAGCAGCTTGGGCTCCTCTTTTCAAACTAATGAAAAACTGTTTTTT
>TRBV28|TRBJ1-5|many|-
CASTGTGGRPEPQHF
TGTGCCAGCACCGGGACGGGGGGCAGGCCTGAGCCCCAGCATTTT
>TRBV25-1|TRBJ2-1|-|TRBD2
CASSDRAPAGGSNEQFF
TGTGCCAGCAGTGATCGAGCTCCGGCGGGAGGTAGCAATGAGCAGTTCTTC
>TRBV13|TRBJ2-6|-|TRBD2
CASSYSLAVKKVLTF
TGTGCCAGCAGCTATTCCCTAGCGGTCAAAAAAGTCCTGACTTTC
>TRBV7-8|TRBJ2-3|once|TRBD1
CASSINHGTGRTDTQYF
TGTGCCAGCAGCATAAACCACGGGACAGGGAGGACAGATACGCAGTATTTT
>TRBV5-4|TRBJ1-5|-|-
CASSQTVGGPQHF
TGTGCCAGCAGCCAGACAGTGGGAGGGCCCCAGCATTTT
>TRBV6-1|TRBJ2-2|few|-
CASSSRGDAGELFF
TGTGCCAGCTCCTCCCGCGGGGACGCCGGGGAGCTGTTTTTT
>TRBV9|TRBJ1-4|many|-
CASSEGSLTAEKLFF
TGTGCCAGCAGCGAGGGGTCCCTAACAGCCGAAAAACTGTTTTTT
>TRBV20-1|TRBJ2-7|-|-
CSARDQYEQYF
TGCAGTGCTAGAGATCAGTACGAGCAGTACTTC
>TRBV7-8|TRBJ2-7|few|-
CASSQSNGGGRYEQYF
TGTGCCAGCAGCCAATCAAACGGCGGGGGCAGGTACGAGCAGTACTTC
>TRBV6-1|TRBJ2-7|few|-
CASLRDTSYEQYF
TGTGCCAGCCTCCGGGACACGTCCTACGAGCAGTACTTC
>TRBV4-1|TRBJ2-1|-|-
CASSQGTYLGLAYNEQFF
TGCGCCAGCAGCCAAGGAACGTACTTGGGACTGGCCTACAATGAGCAGTTCTTC
>TRBV9|TRBJ2-3|-|-
CASSPMGSADTQYF
TGTGCCAGCAGCCCAATGGGTAGTGCAGATACGCAGTATTTT
>TRBV11-2|TRBJ2-3|-|TRBD1
CASSLGGDTQYF
TGTGCCAGCAGCCTAGGGGGCGATACGCAGTATTTT
>TRBV30|TRBJ2-1|-|-
CAWSVQGGRGNEQFF
TGTGCCTGGAGTGTACAAGGAGGGCGGGGCAATGAGCAGTTCTTC